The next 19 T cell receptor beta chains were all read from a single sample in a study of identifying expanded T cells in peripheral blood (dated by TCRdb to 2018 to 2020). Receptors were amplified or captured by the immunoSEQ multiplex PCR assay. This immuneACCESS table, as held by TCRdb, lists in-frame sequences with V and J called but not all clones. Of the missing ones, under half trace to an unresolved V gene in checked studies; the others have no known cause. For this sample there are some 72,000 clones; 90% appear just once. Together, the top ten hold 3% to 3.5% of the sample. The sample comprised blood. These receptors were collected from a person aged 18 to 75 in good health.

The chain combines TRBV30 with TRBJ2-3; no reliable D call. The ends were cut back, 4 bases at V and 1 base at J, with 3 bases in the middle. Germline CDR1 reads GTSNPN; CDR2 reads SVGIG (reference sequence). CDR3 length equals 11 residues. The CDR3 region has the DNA TGTGCCTGGAAAGGCACAGATACGCAGTATTTT. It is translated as CAWKGTDTQYF.

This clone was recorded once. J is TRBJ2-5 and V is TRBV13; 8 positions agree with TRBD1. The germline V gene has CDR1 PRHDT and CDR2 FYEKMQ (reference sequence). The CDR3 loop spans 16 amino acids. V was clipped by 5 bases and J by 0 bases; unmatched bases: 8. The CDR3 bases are TGTGCCAGCAGCCCCGACAGGGGACTCGACCAAGAGACCCAGTACTTC. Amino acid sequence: CASSPDRGLDQETQYF.

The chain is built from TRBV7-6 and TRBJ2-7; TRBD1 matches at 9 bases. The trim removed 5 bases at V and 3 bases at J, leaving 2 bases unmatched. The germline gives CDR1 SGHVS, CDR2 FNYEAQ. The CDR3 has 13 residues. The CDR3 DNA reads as TGTGCCAGCAGCACGGACAGGGGCTACGAGCAGTACTTC. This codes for CASSTDRGYEQYF.

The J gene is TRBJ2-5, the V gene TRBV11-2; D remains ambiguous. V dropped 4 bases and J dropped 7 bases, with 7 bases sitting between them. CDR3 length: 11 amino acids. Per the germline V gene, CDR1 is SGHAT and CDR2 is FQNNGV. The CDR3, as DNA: TGTGCCAGCAGCTACAAGGGGACCCAGTACTTC. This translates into CASSYKGTQYF.

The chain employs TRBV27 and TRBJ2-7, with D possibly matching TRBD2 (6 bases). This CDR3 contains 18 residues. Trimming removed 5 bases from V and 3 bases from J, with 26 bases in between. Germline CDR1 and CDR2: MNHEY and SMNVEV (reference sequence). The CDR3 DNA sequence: TGTGCCAGCAGTCCGCAAGCGGGCTTCGCTAAGGGATACTACGAGCAGTACTTC. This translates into CASSPQAGFAKGYYEQYF.

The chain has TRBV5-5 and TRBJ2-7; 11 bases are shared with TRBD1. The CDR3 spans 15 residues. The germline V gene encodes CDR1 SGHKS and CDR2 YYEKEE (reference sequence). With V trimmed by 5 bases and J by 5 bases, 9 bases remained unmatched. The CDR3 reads CASSRIGQGADEQYF. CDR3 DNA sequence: TGTGCCAGCAGTCGAATCGGACAGGGGGCCGACGAGCAGTACTTC.

The CDR3 coding sequence is TGTGCCAGCTCACCACCTTGGACGAGGGTTGAGGGGAACTATGGCTACACCTTC. This gives the protein CASSPPWTRVEGNYGYTF. The V and J genes are TRBV18 and TRBJ1-2; tentatively, D is TRBD1 (5 bases). Germline CDR1 reads KGHSH; CDR2 reads LQKENI. The CDR3 runs to 18 residues. The V end lost 0 bases, the J end lost 2 bases, and 19 bases lay between the germline ends.

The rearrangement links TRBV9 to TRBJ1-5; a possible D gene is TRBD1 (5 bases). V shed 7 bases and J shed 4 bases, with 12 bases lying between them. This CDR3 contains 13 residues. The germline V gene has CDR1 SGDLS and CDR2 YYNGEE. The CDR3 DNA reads TGTGCCAGCGACCGACAGCTGAATCAGCCCCAGCATTTT. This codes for CASDRQLNQPQHF.

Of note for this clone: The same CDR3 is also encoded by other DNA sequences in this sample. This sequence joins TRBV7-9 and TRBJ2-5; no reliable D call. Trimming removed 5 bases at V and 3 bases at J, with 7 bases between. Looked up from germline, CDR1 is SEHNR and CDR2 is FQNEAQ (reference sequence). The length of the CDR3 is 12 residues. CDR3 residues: CASSPLKETQYF. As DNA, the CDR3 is TGTGCCAGCAGCCCCCTAAAAGAGACCCAGTACTTC. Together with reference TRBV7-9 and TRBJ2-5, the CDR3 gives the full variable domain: DTGVSQNPRHKITKRGQNVTFRCDPISEHNRLYWYRQTLGQGPEFLTYFQNEAQLEKSRLLSDRFSAERPKGSFSTLEIQRTEQGDSAMYLCASSPLKETQYFGPGTRLLVL.

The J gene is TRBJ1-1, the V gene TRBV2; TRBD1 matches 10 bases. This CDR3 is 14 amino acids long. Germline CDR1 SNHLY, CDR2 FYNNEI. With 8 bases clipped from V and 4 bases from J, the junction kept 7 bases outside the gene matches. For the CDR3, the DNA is TGTGCCAGCCAGAAAAGGACAGGGGGCACTGAAGCTTTCTTT. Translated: CASQKRTGGTEAFF.

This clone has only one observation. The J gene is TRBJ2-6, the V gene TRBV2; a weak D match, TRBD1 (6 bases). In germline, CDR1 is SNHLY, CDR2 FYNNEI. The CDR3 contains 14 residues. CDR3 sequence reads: CAHDRSSGANVLTF. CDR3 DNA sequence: TGTGCTCACGACAGGAGCTCTGGGGCCAACGTCCTGACTTTC.

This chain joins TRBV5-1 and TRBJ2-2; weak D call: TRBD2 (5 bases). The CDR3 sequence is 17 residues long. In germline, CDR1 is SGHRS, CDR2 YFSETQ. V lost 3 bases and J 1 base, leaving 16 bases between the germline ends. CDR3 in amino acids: CASSWTPVAGNTGELFF. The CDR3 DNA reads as TGCGCCAGCAGCTGGACTCCCGTGGCAGGGAACACCGGGGAGCTGTTTTTT.

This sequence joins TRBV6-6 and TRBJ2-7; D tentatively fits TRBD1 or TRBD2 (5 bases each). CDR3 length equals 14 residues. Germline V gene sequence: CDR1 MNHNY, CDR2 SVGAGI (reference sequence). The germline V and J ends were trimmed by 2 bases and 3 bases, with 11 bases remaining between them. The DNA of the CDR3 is TGTGCCAGCAGTTACACCCGGGGCAACTACGAGCAGTACTTC. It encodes CASSYTRGNYEQYF.

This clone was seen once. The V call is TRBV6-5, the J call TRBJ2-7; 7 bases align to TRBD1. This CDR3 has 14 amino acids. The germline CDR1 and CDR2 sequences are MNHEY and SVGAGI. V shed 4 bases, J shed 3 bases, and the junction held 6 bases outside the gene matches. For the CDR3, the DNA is TGTGCCAGCAGTTCGACAGGGTTGGTCTACGAGCAGTACTTC. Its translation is CASSSTGLVYEQYF.

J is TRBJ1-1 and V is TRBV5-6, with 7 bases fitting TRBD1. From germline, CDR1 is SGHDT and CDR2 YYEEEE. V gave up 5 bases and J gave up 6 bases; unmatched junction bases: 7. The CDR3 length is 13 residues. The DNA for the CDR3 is TGTGCCAGCAGAGCCGACAGGGAGGCTGAAGCTTTCTTT. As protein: CASRADREAEAFF.

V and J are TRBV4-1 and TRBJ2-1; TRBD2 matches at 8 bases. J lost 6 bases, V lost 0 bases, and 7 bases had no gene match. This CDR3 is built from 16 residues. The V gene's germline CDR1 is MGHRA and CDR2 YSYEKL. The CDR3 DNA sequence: TGCGCCAGCAGCCAAGATCTTCCGAGCGGGGGCAATGAGCAGTTCTTC. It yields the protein CASSQDLPSGGNEQFF.

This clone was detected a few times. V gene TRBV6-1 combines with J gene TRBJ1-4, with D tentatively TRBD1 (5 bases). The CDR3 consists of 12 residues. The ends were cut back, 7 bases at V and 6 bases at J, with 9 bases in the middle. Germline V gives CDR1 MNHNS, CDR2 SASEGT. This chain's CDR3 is CASTGWDEKLFF. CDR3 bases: TGTGCCAGCACAGGGTGGGATGAAAAACTGTTTTTT.

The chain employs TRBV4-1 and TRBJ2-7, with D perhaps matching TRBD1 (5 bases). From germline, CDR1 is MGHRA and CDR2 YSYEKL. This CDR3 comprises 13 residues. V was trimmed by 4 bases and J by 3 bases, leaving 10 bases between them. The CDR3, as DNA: TGCGCCAGCAGCCCCTTGCAGGGCTACGAGCAGTACTTC. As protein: CASSPLQGYEQYF.

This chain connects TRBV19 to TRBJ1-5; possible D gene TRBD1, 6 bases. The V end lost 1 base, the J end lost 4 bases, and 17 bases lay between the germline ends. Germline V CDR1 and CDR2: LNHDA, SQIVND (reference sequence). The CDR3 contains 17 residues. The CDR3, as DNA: TGTGCCAGTAGTATAGGTCAACCGGGACACCTAAATCAGCCCCAGCATTTT. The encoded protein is CASSIGQPGHLNQPQHF.